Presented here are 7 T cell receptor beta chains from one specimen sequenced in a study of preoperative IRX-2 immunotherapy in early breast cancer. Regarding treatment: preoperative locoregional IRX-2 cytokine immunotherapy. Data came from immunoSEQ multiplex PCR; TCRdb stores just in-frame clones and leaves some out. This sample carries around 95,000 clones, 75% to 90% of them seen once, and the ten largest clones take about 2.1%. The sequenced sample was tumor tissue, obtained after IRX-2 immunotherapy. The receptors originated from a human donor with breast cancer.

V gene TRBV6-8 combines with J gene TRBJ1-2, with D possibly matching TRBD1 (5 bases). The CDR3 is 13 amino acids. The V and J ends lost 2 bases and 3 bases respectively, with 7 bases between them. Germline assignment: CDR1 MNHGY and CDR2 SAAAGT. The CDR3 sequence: CASSYPGDYGYTF. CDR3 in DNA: TGTGCCAGCAGTTACCCGGGGGACTATGGCTACACCTTC.

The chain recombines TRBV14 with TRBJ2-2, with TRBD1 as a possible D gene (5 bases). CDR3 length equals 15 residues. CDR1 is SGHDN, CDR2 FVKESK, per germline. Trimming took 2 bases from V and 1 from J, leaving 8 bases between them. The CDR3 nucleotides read TGTGCCAGCAGCCAAAATGACAGGAACACCGGGGAGCTGTTTTTT. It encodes CASSQNDRNTGELFF.

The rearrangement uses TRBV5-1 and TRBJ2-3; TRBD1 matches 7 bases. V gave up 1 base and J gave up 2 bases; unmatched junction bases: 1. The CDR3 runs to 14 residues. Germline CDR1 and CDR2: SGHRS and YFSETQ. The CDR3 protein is CASSLTGDTDTQYF. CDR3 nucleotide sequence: TGCGCCAGCAGCTTGACAGGGGACACAGATACGCAGTATTTT.

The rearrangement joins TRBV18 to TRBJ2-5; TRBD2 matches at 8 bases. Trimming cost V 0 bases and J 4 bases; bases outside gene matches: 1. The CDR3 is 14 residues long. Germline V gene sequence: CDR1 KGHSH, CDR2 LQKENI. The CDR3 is CASSPPSGTETQYF. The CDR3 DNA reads TGTGCCAGCTCACCACCTAGCGGGACAGAGACCCAGTACTTC.

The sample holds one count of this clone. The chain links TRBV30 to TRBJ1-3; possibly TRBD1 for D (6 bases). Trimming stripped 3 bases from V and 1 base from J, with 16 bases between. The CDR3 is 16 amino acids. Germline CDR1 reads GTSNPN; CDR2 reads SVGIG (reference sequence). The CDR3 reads CAWSASGAKSGNTIYF. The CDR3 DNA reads TGTGCCTGGAGCGCGTCGGGGGCAAAATCTGGAAACACCATATATTTT.

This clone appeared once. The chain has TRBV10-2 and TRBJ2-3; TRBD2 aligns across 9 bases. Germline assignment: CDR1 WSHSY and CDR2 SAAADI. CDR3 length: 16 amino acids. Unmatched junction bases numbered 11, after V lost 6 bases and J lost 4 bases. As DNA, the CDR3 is TGCGCCAGCAGCCGAACCGCGCTAGCGGGGTCAGATACGCAGTATTTT. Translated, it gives CASSRTALAGSDTQYF.

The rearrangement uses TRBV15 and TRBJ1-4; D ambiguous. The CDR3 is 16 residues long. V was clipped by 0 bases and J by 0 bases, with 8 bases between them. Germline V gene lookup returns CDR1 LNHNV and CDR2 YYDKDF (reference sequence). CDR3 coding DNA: TGTGCCACCAGCAGAGACAGCCTCGCAACTAATGAAAAACTGTTTTTT. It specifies CATSRDSLATNEKLFF.